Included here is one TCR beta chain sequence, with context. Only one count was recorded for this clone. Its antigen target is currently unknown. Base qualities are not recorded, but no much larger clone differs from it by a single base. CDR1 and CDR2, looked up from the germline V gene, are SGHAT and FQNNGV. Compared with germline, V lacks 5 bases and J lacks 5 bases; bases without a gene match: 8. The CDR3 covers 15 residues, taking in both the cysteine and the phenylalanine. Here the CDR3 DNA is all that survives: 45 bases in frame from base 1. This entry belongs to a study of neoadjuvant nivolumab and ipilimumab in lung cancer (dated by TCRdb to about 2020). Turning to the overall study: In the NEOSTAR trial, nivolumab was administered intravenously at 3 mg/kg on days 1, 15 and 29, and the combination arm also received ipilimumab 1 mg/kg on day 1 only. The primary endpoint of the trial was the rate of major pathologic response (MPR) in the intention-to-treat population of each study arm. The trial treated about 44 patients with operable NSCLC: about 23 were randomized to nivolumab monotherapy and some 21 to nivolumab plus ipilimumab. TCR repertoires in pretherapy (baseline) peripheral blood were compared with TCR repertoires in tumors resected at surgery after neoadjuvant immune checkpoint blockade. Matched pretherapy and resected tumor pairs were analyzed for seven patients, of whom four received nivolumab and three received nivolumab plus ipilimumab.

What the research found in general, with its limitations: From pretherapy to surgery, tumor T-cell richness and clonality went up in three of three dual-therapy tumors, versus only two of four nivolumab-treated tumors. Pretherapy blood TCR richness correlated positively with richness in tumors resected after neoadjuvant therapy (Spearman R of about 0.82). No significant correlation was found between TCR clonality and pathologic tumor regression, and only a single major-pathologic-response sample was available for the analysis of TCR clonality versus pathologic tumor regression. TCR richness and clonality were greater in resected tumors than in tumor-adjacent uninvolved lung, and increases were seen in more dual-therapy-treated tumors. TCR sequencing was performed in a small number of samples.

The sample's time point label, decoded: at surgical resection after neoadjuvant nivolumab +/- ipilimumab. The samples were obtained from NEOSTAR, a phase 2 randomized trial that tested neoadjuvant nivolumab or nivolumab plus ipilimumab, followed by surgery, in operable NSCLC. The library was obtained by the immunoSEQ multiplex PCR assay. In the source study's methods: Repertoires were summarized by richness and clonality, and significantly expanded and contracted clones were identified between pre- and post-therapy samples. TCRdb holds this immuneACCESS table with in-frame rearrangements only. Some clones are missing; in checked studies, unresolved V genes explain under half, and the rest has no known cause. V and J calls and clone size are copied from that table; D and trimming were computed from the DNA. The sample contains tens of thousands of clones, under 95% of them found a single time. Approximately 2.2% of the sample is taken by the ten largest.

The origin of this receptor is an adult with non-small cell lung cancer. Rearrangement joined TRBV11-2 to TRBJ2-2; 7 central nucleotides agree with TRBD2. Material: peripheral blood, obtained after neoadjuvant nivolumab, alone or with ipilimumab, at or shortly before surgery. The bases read TGTGCCAGCAGCCTGGGGAGGGGACGAACCGGGGAGCTGTTTTTT. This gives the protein CASSLGRGRTGELFF.